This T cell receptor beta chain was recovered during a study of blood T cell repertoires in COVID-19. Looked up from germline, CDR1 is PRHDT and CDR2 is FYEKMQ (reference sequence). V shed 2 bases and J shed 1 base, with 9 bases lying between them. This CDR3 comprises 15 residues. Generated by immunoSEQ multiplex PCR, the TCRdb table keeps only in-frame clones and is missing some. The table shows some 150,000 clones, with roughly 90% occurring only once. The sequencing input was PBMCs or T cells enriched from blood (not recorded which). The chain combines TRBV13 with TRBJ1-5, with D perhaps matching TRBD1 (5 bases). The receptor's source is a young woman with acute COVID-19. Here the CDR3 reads CASSLSGLSNQPQHF. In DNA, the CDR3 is TGTGCCAGCAGCTTATCAGGGCTGAGCAATCAGCCCCAGCATTTT.